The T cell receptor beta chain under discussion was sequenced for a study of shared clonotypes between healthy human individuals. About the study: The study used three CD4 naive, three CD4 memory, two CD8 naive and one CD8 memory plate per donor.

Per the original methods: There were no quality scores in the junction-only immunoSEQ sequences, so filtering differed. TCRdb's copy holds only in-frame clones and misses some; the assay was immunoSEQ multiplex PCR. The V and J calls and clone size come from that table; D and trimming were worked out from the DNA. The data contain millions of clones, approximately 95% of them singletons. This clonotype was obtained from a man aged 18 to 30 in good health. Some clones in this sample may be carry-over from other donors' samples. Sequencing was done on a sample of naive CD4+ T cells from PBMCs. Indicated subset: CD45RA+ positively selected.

CDR3 bases: TGTGCCAGCAGCTTGAACTACTTTACTAGCTCCTACAATGAGCAGTTCTTC. Amino acid sequence: CASSLNYFTSSYNEQFF. The V call is TRBV7-3, the J call TRBJ2-1, with D perhaps matching TRBD2 (5 bases). Germline assignment: CDR1 SGHTA and CDR2 FQGTGA. Deletions cut 3 bases from V and 0 bases from J, with 15 bases between. CDR3 length: 17 residues.